This T cell receptor beta chain was retrieved from a study of early T cells in non-severe SARS-CoV-2 infection. The table lists this clonotype with many counts. The germline CDR1 and CDR2 sequences are SQVTM and ANQGSEA. The CDR3 loop spans 12 amino acids. V lost 3 bases and J lost 3, with 6 bases in between. TCRdb reprocessed the 5' RACE reads with MiXCR, giving one entry per CDR3 protein. This table holds roughly 32,000 distinct CDR3 sequences, roughly 6% found once. V and J are TRBV29-1 and TRBJ2-1, with a possible D match to TRBD1 (5 bases). The sequencing input was whole blood. The source of this sequence is an adult who was a healthcare worker with PCR-confirmed SARS-CoV-2 infection or an uninfected control (not recorded which). The CDR3 region is CSVEDNYNEQFF. Here the CDR3 DNA reads TGCAGCGTTGAGGACAACTACAATGAGCAGTTCTTC.